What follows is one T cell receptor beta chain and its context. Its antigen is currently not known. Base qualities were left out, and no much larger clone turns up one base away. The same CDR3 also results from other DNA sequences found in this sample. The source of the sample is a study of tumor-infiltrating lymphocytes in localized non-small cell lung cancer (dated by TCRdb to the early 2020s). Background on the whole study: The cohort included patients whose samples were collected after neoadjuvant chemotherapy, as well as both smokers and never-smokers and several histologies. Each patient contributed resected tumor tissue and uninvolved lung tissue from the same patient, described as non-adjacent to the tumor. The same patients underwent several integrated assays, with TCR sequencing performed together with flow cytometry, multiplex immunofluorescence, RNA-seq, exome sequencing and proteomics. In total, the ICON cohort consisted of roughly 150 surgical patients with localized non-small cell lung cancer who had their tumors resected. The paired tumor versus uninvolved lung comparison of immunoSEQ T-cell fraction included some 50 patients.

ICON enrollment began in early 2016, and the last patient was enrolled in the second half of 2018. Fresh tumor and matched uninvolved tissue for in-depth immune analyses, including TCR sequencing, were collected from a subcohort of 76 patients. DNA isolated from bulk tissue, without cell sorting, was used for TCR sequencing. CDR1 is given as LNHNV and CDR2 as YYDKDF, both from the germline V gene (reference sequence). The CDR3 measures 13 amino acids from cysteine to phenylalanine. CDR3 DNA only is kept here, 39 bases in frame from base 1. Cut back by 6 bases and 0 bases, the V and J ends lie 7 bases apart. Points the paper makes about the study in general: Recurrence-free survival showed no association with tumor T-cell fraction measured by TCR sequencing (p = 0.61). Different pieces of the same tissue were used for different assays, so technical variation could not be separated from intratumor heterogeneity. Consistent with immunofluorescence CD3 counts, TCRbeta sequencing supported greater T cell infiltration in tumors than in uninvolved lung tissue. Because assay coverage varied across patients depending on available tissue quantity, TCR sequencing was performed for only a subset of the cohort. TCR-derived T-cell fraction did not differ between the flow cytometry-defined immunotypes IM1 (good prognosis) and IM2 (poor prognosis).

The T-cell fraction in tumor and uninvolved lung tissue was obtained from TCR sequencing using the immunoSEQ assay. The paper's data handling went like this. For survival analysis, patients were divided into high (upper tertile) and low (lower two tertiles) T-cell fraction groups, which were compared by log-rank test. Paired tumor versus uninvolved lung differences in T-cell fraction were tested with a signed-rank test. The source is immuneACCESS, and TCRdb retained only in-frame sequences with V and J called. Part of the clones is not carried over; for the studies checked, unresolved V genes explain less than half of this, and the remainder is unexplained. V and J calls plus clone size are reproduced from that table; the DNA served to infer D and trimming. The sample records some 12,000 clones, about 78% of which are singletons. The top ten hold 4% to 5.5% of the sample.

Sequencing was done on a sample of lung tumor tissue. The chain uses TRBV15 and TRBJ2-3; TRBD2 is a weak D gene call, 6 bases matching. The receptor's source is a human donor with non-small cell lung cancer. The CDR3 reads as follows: CATSGGSTDTQYF. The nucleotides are TGTGCCACCAGTGGGGGGAGCACAGATACGCAGTATTTT. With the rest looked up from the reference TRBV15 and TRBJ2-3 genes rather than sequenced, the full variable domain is DAMVIQNPRYQVTQFGKPVTLSCSQTLNHNVMYWYQQKSSQAPKLLFHYYDKDFNNEADTPDNFQSRRPNTSFCFLDIRSPGLGDTAMYLCATSGGSTDTQYFGPGTRLTVL.